This T cell receptor beta chain was identified during a study of cytomegalovirus exposure and HLA in healthy donors. Study-level information: Earlier findings included roughly 100 million unique TCR beta sequences obtained from some 180 million T cells. Points from the study as a whole: According to the study, 160 or so TCR beta chains were cytomegalovirus-associated. The authors later found most CMV-associated TCR beta chains appeared HLA-restricted.

About this clone: Its matching antigen is unknown.

The V end lost 2 bases, the J end lost 1 base, and 11 bases lay between the germline ends. CDR3 length: 15 residues. In germline, CDR1 is MGHRA, CDR2 YSYEKL. Both 60 Vbeta primers and 13 Jbeta primers went into the PCR. Generated by immunoSEQ multiplex PCR, the TCRdb table keeps only in-frame clones and is missing some. The sample includes around 36,000 clones, 86% of them seen just once. The sequence derives from a woman aged 40 to 49 in good health and CMV-seropositive. Sample: PBMCs. The V gene is TRBV4-1, the J gene TRBJ1-2; possible D gene TRBD1, 5 bases. CDR3 in DNA: TGCGCCAGCAGCCAAACAGAGGGACTTAACTATGGCTACACCTTC. This codes for CASSQTEGLNYGYTF.